The 6 T cell receptor beta chains given below trace back to one sample, sequenced in a study of cytomegalovirus exposure and HLA in healthy donors. The PCR was carried out with 60 Vbeta primers and 13 Jbeta primers. This table comes from immunoSEQ multiplex PCR, and its TCRdb copy is limited to in-frame clones, with some not included. Here the sample spans about 140,000 clones, roughly three quarters being singletons. The material sequenced was PBMCs. The receptors were sampled from a man aged 30-40 years in good health and CMV-seronegative.

This chain connects TRBV5-1 to TRBJ2-3, with D possibly being TRBD2 (8 bases). V was cut by 1 base and J by 7 bases, with 16 bases left in between. Germline V lookup: CDR1 SGHRS, CDR2 YFSETQ. The CDR3 sequence is 15 residues long. CDR3 loop: CASSLSGGGSYTQYF. The CDR3 DNA reads TGCGCCAGCAGCTTGTCGGGAGGGGGCAGTTATACGCAGTATTTT.

The genes are TRBV9 and TRBJ1-1, with a tentative D call TRBD1 (6 bases). CDR1 is SGDLS, CDR2 YYNGEE, per germline. V was shortened by 0 bases and J by 5 bases, with 11 bases between the two germline ends. The CDR3 is made up of 14 amino acids. The CDR3: CASSVAQGWTEAFF. CDR3 nucleotides: TGTGCCAGCAGCGTAGCTCAGGGGTGGACTGAAGCTTTCTTT.

This clone was counted between two and nine times. The V and J genes are TRBV19 and TRBJ1-1; D is unresolved. The germline gives CDR1 LNHDA, CDR2 SQIVND (reference sequence). V lost 0 bases to trimming and J lost 4 bases, with 9 bases between them. CDR3 length: 14 amino acids. The CDR3: CASSIEESGTEAFF. Here the CDR3 DNA reads TGTGCCAGTAGTATAGAAGAATCAGGCACTGAAGCTTTCTTT.

The CDR3 DNA follows: TGTGCCAGTAGTTCTGCGGCAGATAGCAATCAGCCCCAGCATTTT. Its translation is CASSSAADSNQPQHF. This chain connects TRBV19 to TRBJ1-5; D gene unclear. Germline values: CDR1 LNHDA, CDR2 SQIVND (reference sequence). The CDR3 is 15 residues long. V lost 5 bases and J 0 bases, leaving 11 bases between the germline ends.

The genes are TRBV27 and TRBJ2-7; TRBD2 is a possible D gene (6 bases). The CDR3 spans 17 residues. V lost 2 bases, J lost 0 bases, and 17 bases lay in between. Germline lookup yields CDR1 MNHEY and CDR2 SMNVEV (reference sequence). The CDR3, as DNA: TGTGCCAGCAGTTTAGAGGGTTTAGCGGATAGCTCCTACGAGCAGTACTTC. The encoded protein is CASSLEGLADSSYEQYF.

The chain recombines TRBV27 with TRBJ1-5; 10 nucleotides align to TRBD1. V lost 5 bases to trimming and J lost 5 bases; unmatched junction nucleotides: 6. Germline CDR1 is MNHEY and CDR2 is SMNVEV (reference sequence). The CDR3 consists of 15 residues. This chain's CDR3 is CASSQGQGSDQPQHF. The CDR3 coding sequence is TGTGCCAGCAGTCAGGGACAGGGGTCCGATCAGCCCCAGCATTTT.